These 5 T cell receptor beta chains share one sample of origin, sequenced in a study of beta chain features in type 1 diabetes. What was sequenced were expressed TCRB transcripts, since all of the isolated RNA had been reverse transcribed. Produced via immunoSEQ multiplex PCR; TCRdb's table is partial and in-frame only. The table lists around 300,000 clones, around 7.8% of them singletons. Sequencing input: central memory CD4+ T cells from blood. The receptors were gathered from a woman between 18 and 29 years old in good health.

The sample holds a few counts of this clone. V usage is TRBV9 and J usage is TRBJ2-3; D is ambiguous. Trimming pared 3 bases from V and 7 bases from J, leaving 9 bases between. Germline CDR1 SGDLS, CDR2 YYNGEE. The CDR3 sequence is 12 residues long. CDR3 sequence reads: CASSGPLNTQYF. The CDR3 DNA reads as TGTGCCAGCAGCGGCCCGCTGAATACGCAGTATTTT.

The CDR3 protein is CASMVRVELGYTF. The CDR3, as DNA: TGTGCCAGCATGGTCAGGGTTGAATTAGGCTACACCTTC. This chain uses TRBV28 with TRBJ1-2; perhaps TRBD1 as D (5 bases). Germline assignment: CDR1 MDHEN and CDR2 SYDVKM. This CDR3 spans 13 amino acids. Trimming pared 7 bases from V and 8 bases from J, leaving 17 bases between.

In this sample, this clone turned up many times. This chain links TRBV4-3 with TRBJ2-3; D is possibly TRBD1 or TRBD2 (5 bases each). Germline assignment: CDR1 LGHNA and CDR2 YSLEER. V lost 1 base and J 0 bases, leaving 17 bases between the germline ends. CDR3 size: 18 residues. The CDR3 nucleotides read TGCGCCAGCAGCCAAGGGTTCGGGACCACGGCTAGCACAGATACGCAGTATTTT. As protein: CASSQGFGTTASTDTQYF.

This sequence joins TRBV7-2 and TRBJ2-3; weak D call: TRBD2 (6 bases). Germline values: CDR1 SGHTA, CDR2 FQGNSA. The CDR3 loop spans 15 amino acids. V gave up 5 bases and J gave up 2 bases, with 14 bases separating them. The CDR3 DNA is TGTGCCAGCAGCCTGAAGCCGGGACTCACAGATACGCAGTATTTT. Translating gives CASSLKPGLTDTQYF.

This clone was recorded a few times. The chain couples TRBV27 to TRBJ2-3; 10 bases map to TRBD2. Germline CDR1 MNHEY, CDR2 SMNVEV (reference sequence). The CDR3 length is 18 residues. After removal of 0 bases from V and 2 bases from J, the junction contained 8 bases not matched to a gene. The CDR3 region has the DNA TGTGCCAGCAGTTTATCGGGACTAGCGAGAACCCTCACAGATACGCAGTATTTT. Protein: CASSLSGLARTLTDTQYF.